This T cell receptor beta chain was sequenced in a study of beta chain features in type 1 diabetes. Of the isolated RNA, all was reverse transcribed, and so the sequenced material was expressed TCRB transcripts. TCRdb's copy holds only in-frame clones and misses some; the assay was immunoSEQ multiplex PCR. Here the sample spans about 290,000 clones, approximately 8% being singletons. The trim removed 1 base at V and 3 bases at J, leaving 14 bases unmatched. The CDR3 is made up of 18 amino acids. Germline V gives CDR1 SGHVS, CDR2 FQNEAQ. Sorted cells reached over 98% purity in every population. The J gene is TRBJ2-5, the V gene TRBV7-8; TRBD2 matches at 7 bases. The specimen sequenced was central memory CD4+ T cells from blood. The receptor's source is a woman under 30 in good health. The CDR3 reads CASSLGGTASGSEETQYF. The DNA for the CDR3 is TGTGCCAGCAGCTTAGGGGGTACGGCTAGCGGATCAGAAGAGACCCAGTACTTC.